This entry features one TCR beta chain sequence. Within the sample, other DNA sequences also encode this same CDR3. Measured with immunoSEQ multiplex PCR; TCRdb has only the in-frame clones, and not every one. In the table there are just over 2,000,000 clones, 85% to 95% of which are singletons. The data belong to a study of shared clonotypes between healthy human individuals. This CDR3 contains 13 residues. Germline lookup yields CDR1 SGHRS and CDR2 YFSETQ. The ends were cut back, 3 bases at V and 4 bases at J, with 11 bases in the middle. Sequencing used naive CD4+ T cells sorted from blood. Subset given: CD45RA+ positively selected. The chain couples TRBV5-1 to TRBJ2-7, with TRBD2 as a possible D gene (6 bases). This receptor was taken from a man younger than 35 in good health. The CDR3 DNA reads TGCGCCAGCAGCTCCGTTGGGACTTACGAGCAGTACTTC. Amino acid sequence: CASSSVGTYEQYF.